What follows are 11 T cell receptor beta chains derived from one specimen sequenced in a study of sequential checkpoint blockade in melanoma. Measured with immunoSEQ multiplex PCR; TCRdb has only the in-frame clones, and not every one. The sample includes under 15,000 clones, over 65% of them seen just once. Treatment indicated: randomized to nivolumab then ipilimumab (arm A) or the reverse (arm B). Sequencing used CD8+ T cells sorted from blood (inferred from file names), obtained from a patient given nivolumab and ipilimumab in sequence. The receptors were gathered from a human donor with melanoma.

The chain links TRBV5-6 to TRBJ1-2; D unresolved. V lost 4 bases and J 4 bases, leaving 14 bases between the germline ends. Germline V lookup: CDR1 SGHDT, CDR2 YYEEEE. This CDR3 has 14 residues. In nucleotides, the CDR3 is TGTGCCAGCAGCCCCCAGATGGGCCCCTATGGCTACACCTTC. It codes for CASSPQMGPYGYTF.

This chain links TRBV5-8 with TRBJ2-1, with 10 bases identical to TRBD2. The CDR3 runs 13 residues. In germline, CDR1 is SGHTS, CDR2 YDEGEE. V shed 5 bases, J shed 12 bases, and the junction held 8 bases outside the gene matches. The CDR3 bases are TGTGCCAGCAGTTCCGGACTAGCGGAGGGGCAGTTCTTC. It specifies CASSSGLAEGQFF.

The chain recombines TRBV10-3 with TRBJ2-5; 11 bases align to TRBD2. Germline-derived CDR1 and CDR2 are ENHRY and SYGVKD. The CDR3 loop spans 17 amino acids. Unmatched junction bases numbered 12, after V lost 3 bases and J lost 6 bases. The CDR3 bases are TGTGCCATCAGTGATTTTGCCGGTAGCGGGAGGGCACAGACCCAGTACTTC. Translation gives CAISDFAGSGRAQTQYF.

The chain combines TRBV13 with TRBJ1-2, with D maybe TRBD1 (6 bases). Germline V gene lookup returns CDR1 PRHDT and CDR2 FYEKMQ (reference sequence). V was trimmed by 5 bases and J by 6 bases, leaving 10 bases between them. CDR3 size: 12 residues. This CDR3 is CASSLAGDGYTF. The CDR3 bases are TGTGCCAGCAGCCTCGCAGGGGATGGCTACACCTTC.

The chain is built from TRBV9 and TRBJ2-7, with 12 bases matching TRBD2. The junction had 1 base not matched to a gene; V was cut back by 3 bases and J by 0 bases. The CDR3 consists of 15 residues. Looked up from germline, CDR1 is SGDLS and CDR2 is YYNGEE. The CDR3 is CASSASGGDSYEQYF. CDR3 coding DNA: TGTGCCAGCAGCGCTAGCGGGGGGGACTCCTACGAGCAGTACTTC.

The rearrangement uses TRBV7-7 and TRBJ2-7, with D maybe TRBD1 (6 bases). Germline assignment: CDR1 SSHAT and CDR2 FNYEAQ (reference sequence). The V end lost 5 bases, the J end lost 5 bases, and 19 bases lay between the germline ends. The CDR3 totals 15 residues. The CDR3 coding sequence is TGTGCCAGCAGCCCCGCGATCGACAGGCCCCACGAGCAGTACTTC. Encoded protein: CASSPAIDRPHEQYF. Based on the CDR3 plus reference TRBV7-7 and TRBJ2-7, the full variable domain is GAGVSQSPRYKVTKRGQDVTLRCDPISSHATLYWYQQALGQGPEFLTYFNYEAQPDKSGLPSDRFSAERPEGSISTLTIQRTEQRDSAMYRCASSPAIDRPHEQYFGPGTRLTVT.

This clone appeared a few times. This sequence joins TRBV19 and TRBJ2-5; 7 bases map to TRBD1. The germline gives CDR1 LNHDA, CDR2 SQIVND (reference sequence). The V segment lost 6 bases and the J segment 4 bases; nucleotides outside the gene matches: 5. The CDR3 extends over 13 amino acids. CDR3 DNA: TGTGCCAGTAGCGAAGGGGGCGGAGAGACCCAGTACTTC. Translated: CASSEGGGETQYF.

The V gene is TRBV30, the J gene TRBJ1-2, with D possibly being TRBD1 (6 bases). This CDR3 comprises 13 residues. V lost 5 bases to trimming and J lost 5 bases, with 15 bases between them. The V gene's germline CDR1 is GTSNPN and CDR2 SVGIG (reference sequence). The CDR3 sequence is CAWAEEGGYGYTF. As DNA, the CDR3 is TGTGCCTGGGCCGAGGAGGGGGGGTATGGCTACACCTTC. Complete variable domain (other parts from reference TRBV30 and TRBJ1-2): SQTIHQWPATLVQPVGSPLSLECTVEGTSNPNLYWYRQAAGRGLQLLFYSVGIGQISSEVPQNLSASRPQDRQFILSSKKLLLSDSGFYLCAWAEEGGYGYTFGSGTRLTVV.

The chain is built from TRBV9 and TRBJ1-1; a possible D gene is TRBD1 (6 bases). The CDR3 is 17 amino acids. The V gene's germline CDR1 is SGDLS and CDR2 YYNGEE. Trimming left V 3 bases short and J 0 bases short, with 18 bases between. The CDR3 loop reads CASSAGGQHGVNTEAFF. The CDR3 nucleotides read TGTGCCAGCAGCGCCGGGGGGCAACACGGGGTGAACACTGAAGCTTTCTTT.

The DNA for the CDR3 is TGTGCCAGCTACTGGCAACGGGCGAACACCGGGGAGCTGTTTTTT. Protein: CASYWQRANTGELFF. This chain uses TRBV27 with TRBJ2-2; D call uncertain. Germline CDR1 reads MNHEY; CDR2 reads SMNVEV (reference sequence). The CDR3 spans 15 residues. The ends were cut back, 8 bases at V and 0 bases at J, with 13 bases in the middle.

In this sample, this clone turned up a few times. The V call is TRBV21-1, the J call TRBJ1-2; the table's D call TRBD1 went unverified against the DNA. TRBV21-1 is a pseudogene. The CDR3 spans 20 residues. CDR3 residues: CASSKEGKRVGGQVYYGYTF. DNA of the CDR3: TGTGCCAGCAGCAAAGAAGGTAAGAGGGTAGGAGGACAGGTCTACTATGGCTACACCTTC.